Described below is a single T cell receptor beta chain sequence and its context. The data originate from a study of sequential checkpoint blockade in melanoma. CDR1 is MNHGY, CDR2 SAAAGT, per germline. The CDR3 covers 18 residues. V shed 0 bases and J 5 bases; nucleotides not matched to a gene: 9. TCRdb keeps only in-frame clones here, not all; method: immunoSEQ multiplex PCR. The repertoire holds tens of thousands of clones, with around 32% as singletons. Treatment meaning: randomized to nivolumab then ipilimumab (arm A) or the reverse (arm B). This sample comprised tumor tissue (inferred from file names), obtained from a patient given nivolumab and ipilimumab in sequence. The chain joins TRBV6-8 to TRBJ2-3; 12 nucleotides match TRBD2. This clonotype originated in a human donor with melanoma. The CDR3 loop reads CASSYSKASGGAGDTQYF. In DNA, the CDR3 is TGTGCCAGCAGTTACTCGAAGGCTAGCGGGGGGGCGGGAGATACGCAGTATTTT.